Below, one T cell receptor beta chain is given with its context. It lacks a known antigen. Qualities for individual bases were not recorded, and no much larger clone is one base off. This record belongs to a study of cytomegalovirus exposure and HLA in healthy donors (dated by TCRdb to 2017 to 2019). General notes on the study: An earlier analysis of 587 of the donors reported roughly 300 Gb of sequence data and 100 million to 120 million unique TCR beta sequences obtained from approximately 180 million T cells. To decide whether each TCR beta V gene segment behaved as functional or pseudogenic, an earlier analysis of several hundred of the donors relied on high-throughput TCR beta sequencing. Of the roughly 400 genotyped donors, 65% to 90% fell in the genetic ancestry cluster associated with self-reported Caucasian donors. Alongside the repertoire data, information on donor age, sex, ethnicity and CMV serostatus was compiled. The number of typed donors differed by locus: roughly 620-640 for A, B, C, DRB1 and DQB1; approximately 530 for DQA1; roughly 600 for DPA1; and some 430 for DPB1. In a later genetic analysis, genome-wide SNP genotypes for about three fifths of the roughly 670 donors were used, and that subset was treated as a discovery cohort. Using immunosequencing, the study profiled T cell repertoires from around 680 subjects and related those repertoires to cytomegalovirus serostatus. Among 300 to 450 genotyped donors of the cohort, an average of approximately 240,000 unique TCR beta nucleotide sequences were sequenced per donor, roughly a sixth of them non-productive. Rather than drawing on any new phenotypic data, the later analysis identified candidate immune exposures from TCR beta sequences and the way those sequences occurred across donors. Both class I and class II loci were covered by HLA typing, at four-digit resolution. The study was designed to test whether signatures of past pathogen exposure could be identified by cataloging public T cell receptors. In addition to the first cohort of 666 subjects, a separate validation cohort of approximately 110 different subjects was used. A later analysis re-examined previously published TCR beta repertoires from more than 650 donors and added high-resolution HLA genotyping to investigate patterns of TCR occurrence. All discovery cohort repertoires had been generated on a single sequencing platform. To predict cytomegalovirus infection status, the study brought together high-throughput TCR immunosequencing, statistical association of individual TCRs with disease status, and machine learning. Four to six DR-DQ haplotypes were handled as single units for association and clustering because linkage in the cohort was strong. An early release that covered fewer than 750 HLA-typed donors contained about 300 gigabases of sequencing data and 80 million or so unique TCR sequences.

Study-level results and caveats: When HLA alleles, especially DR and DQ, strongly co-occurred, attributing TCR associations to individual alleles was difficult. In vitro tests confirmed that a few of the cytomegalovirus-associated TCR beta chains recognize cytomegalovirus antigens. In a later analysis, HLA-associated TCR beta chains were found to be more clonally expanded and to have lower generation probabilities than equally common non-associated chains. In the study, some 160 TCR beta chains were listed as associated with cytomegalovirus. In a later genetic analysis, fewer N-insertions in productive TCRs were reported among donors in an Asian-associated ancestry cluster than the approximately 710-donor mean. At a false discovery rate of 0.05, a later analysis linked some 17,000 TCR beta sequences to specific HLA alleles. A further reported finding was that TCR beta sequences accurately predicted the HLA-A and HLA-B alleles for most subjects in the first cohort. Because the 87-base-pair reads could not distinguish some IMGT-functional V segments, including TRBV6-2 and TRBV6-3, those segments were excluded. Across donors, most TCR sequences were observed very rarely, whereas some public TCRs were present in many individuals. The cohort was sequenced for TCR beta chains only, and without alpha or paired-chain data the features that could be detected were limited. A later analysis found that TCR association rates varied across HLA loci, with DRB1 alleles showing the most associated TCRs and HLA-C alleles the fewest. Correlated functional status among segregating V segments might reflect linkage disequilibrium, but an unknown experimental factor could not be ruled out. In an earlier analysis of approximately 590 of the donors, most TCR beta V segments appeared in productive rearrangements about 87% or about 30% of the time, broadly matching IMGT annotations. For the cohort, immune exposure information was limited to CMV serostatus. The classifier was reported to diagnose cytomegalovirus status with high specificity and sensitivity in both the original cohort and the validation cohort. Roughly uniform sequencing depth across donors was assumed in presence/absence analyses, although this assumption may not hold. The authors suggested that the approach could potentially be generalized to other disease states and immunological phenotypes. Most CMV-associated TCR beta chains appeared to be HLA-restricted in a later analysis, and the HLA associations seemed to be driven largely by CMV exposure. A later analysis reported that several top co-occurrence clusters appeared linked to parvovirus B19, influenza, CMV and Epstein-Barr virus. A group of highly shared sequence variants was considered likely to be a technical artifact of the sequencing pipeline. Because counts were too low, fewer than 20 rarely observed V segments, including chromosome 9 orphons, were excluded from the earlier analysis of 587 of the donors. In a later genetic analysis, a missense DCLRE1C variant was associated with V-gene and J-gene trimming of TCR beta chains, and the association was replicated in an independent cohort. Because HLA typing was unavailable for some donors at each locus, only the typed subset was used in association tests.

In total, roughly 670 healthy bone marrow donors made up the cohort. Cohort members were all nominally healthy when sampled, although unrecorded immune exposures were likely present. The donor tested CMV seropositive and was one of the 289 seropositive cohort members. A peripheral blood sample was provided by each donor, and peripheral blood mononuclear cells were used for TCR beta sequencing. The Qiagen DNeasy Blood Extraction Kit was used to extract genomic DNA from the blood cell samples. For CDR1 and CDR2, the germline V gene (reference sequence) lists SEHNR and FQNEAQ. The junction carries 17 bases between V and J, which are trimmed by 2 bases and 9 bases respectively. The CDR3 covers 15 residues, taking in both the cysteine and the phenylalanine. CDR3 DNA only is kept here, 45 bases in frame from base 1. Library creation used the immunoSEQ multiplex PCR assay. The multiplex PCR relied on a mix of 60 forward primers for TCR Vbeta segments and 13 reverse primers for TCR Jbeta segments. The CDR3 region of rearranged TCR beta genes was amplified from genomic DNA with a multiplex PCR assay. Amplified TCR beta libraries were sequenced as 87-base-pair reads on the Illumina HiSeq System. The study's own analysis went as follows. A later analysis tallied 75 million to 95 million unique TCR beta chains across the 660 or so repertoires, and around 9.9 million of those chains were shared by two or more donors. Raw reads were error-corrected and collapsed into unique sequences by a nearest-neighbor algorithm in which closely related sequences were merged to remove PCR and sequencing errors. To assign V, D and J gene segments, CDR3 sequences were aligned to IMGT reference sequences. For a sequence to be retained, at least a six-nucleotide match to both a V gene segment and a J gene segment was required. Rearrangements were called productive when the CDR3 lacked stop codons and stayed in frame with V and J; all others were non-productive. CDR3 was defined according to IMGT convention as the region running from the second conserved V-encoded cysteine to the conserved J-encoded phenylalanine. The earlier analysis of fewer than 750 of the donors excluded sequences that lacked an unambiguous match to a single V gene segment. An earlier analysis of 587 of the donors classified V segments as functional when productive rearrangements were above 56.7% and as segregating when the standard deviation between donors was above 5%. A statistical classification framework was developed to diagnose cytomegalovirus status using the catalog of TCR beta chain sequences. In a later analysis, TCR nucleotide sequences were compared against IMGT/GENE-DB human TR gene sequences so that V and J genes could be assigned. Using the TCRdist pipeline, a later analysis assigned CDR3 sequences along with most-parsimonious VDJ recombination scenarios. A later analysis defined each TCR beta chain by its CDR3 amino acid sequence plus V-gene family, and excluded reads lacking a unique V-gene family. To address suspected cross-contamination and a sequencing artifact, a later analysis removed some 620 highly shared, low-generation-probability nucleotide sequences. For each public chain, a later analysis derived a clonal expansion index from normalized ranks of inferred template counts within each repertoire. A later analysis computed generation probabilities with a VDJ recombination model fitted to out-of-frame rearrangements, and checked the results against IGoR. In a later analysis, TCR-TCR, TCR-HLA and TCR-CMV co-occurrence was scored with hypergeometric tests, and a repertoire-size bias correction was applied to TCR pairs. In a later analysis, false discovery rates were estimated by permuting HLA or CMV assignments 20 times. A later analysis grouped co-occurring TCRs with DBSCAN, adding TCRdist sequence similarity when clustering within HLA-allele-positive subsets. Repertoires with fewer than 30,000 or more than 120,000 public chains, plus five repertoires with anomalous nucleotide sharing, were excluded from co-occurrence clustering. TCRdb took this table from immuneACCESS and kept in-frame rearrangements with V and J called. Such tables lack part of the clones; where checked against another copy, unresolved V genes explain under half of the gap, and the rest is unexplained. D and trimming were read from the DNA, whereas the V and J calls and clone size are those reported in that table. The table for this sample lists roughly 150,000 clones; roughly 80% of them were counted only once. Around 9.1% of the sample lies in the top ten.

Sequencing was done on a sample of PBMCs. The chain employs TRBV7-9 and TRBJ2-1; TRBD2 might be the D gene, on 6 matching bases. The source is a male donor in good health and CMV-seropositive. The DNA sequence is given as TGTGCCAGCAGCTTAACCCGGGACTTCCTGGGTGAGCAGTTCTTC. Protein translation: CASSLTRDFLGEQFF. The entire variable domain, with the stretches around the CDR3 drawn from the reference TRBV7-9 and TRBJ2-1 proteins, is DTGVSQNPRHKITKRGQNVTFRCDPISEHNRLYWYRQTLGQGPEFLTYFQNEAQLEKSRLLSDRFSAERPKGSFSTLEIQRTEQGDSAMYLCASSLTRDFLGEQFFGPGTRLTVL.